These T cell receptor beta chains were read from a single sample in a study of siplizumab effects on memory and regulatory T cells. Sequencing used immunoSEQ multiplex PCR; TCRdb keeps in-frame clones, though not all of them. The sample contains about 94,000 clones, around 94% of which appear only once. Sequenced material: non-Treg CD4+ T cells sorted from blood. Every receptor here comes from a human donor in good health. Both conserved end residues are part of each CDR3. D genes are given only for firm matches.

>-|TRBJ1-5|TRBV7-9
CASSLEGQGTIGKEPQHF
TGTGCCAGCAGCTTAGAAGGGCAGGGGACCATAGGGAAGGAGCCCCAGCATTTT
>-|TRBJ1-2|TRBV5-6
CASRVAGRYGYTF
TGTGCCAGCAGAGTAGCAGGGAGGTATGGCTACACCTTC
>TRBD1|TRBJ1-1|TRBV5-1
CASSLAPTGGGTEAFF
TGCGCCAGCAGCTTGGCCCCGACAGGGGGTGGCACTGAAGCTTTCTTT
>-|TRBJ2-3|TRBV29-1
CSVDFRGTDTQYF
TGCAGCGTTGATTTCAGGGGCACAGATACGCAGTATTTT
>-|TRBJ1-4|TRBV5-1
CASSLAGAGEKLFF
TGCGCCAGCAGCTTGGCCGGGGCGGGGGAAAAACTGTTTTTT
>-|TRBJ2-7|TRBV5-4
CASSSRDGHYEQYF
TGTGCCAGCAGCTCCCGAGACGGGCACTACGAGCAGTACTTC
>-|TRBJ1-1|TRBV2
CASDRQYEAFF
TGTGCCAGCGACAGACAGTATGAAGCTTTCTTT
>-|TRBJ1-1|TRBV25-1
CASSEYTGKAFF
TGTGCCAGCAGTGAATATACGGGGAAGGCTTTCTTT
>-|TRBJ2-7|TRBV4-1
CASSQERGPGWEQYF
TGCGCCAGCAGCCAAGAACGCGGACCGGGATGGGAGCAGTACTTC
>-|TRBJ2-5|TRBV7-2
CASRGETQYF
TGTGCCAGCAGAGGGGAGACCCAGTACTTC